The sequence of this TCR beta chain was determined in a study of beta chain features in type 1 diabetes. Study at large: The number of sorted cells examined across all samples was roughly 100,000,000.

Study results and caveats: Researchers cautioned that cDNA sequencing could over-represent cells with high TCR expression. Type 1 diabetes patients showed a moderate but significant shortening of TCRB CDR3s in all four CD4+ subsets. Any HLA-type effect on TCRB rearrangement remained unresolved here.

As for this clone: The antigen remains unidentified.

Sequencing targeted expressed TCRB transcripts, as all isolated RNA had been reverse transcribed. This table comes from immunoSEQ multiplex PCR, and its TCRdb copy is limited to in-frame clones, with some not included. The sample includes about 370,000 clones, about 16% seen only once; the top ten take 0.019%. This TCR was recovered from a woman between 18 and 30 years old in good health. The sequencing sample was made of naive CD4+ T cells from blood.

The DNA of the CDR3 is TGTGCCAGCAGTAGACAGGGGGCGAGGTCCTACAATGAGCAGTTCTTC. Translating gives CASSRQGARSYNEQFF. This chain uses TRBV25-1 with TRBJ2-1, with 10 bases matching TRBD1. In germline, CDR1 is MGHDK, CDR2 SYGVNS. After removal of 5 bases from V and 1 base from J, the junction contained 5 bases not matched to a gene. The CDR3 has 16 residues.